This entry features one T cell receptor beta chain sequence. The CDR3 totals 15 residues. J gave up 11 bases and V 6 bases, and 19 bases lay outside the gene matches. Germline V gene lookup returns CDR1 SQVTM and CDR2 ANQGSEA. This sample was included in a study of blood T cell repertoires in COVID-19. Study information: Sites in the United States, Italy and Spain provided acute and convalescent COVID-19 samples. T cells, B-cell-depleted T cells, or PBMCs provided the cDNA or gDNA that served as material.

In the source study's methods: Estimation of nucleated cell counts relied on the amplification of reference gene primers. Measured with immunoSEQ multiplex PCR; TCRdb has only the in-frame clones, and not every one. V, J and clone size were drawn from that table, and D and trimming were deduced from the DNA. The sample has approximately 100,000 clones, more than 80% seen once. Sequencing input: peripheral blood. J is TRBJ1-1 and V is TRBV29-1; 9 bases line up with TRBD1. The receptor was isolated from a human donor in a cohort sampled during active COVID-19. The CDR3 loop reads CSVKGGTGHPRAAFF. The CDR3 DNA reads as TGCAGCGTGAAAGGGGGGACAGGGCACCCTAGGGCGGCTTTCTTT. Together with reference TRBV29-1 and TRBJ1-1, the CDR3 gives the full variable domain: SAVISQKPSRDICQRGTSLTIQCQVDSQVTMMFWYRQQPGQSLTLIATANQGSEATYESGFVIDKFPISRPNLTFSTLTVSNMSPEDSSIYLCSVKGGTGHPRAAFFGQGTRLTVV.